The 2 T cell receptor beta chains in this list originate from one sample, sequenced in a study of T cell responses to AZD1222 COVID-19 vaccine. This table comes from immunoSEQ multiplex PCR, and its TCRdb copy is limited to in-frame clones, with some not included. The sample carries about 130,000 clones, roughly 92% recorded once. The sample was peripheral blood, taken 28 days after the second AZD1222 dose. Receptors were obtained from an adult who received the AZD1222 COVID-19 vaccine.

This sequence joins TRBV6-2 or TRBV6-3 and TRBJ2-7; 11 bases agree with TRBD2. V was pared by 5 bases and J by 4 bases, with 13 bases of the junction left unmatched. Germline loops: CDR1 MNHEY, CDR2 SVGEGT. The CDR3 has 17 amino acids. CDR3 in amino acids: CASSPPYPTSGEYEQYF. The DNA for the CDR3 is TGTGCCAGCAGTCCCCCGTATCCGACTAGCGGGGAATACGAGCAGTACTTC.

V and J are TRBV12-3 or TRBV12-4 and TRBJ2-7, with TRBD1 as a possible D gene (6 bases). Trimming shortened V by 7 bases and J by 3 bases, and 10 bases separated the two germline ends. The CDR3 runs 12 residues. CDR3 coding DNA: TGTGCCAGCACTTCGGACAGCTACGAGCAGTACTTC. It codes for CASTSDSYEQYF.